The 6 T cell receptor beta chains below all came from one sample that was sequenced in a study of beta chain features in type 1 diabetes. The authors reverse transcribed all of the isolated RNA, so sequencing captured expressed TCRB transcripts. The data were produced by immunoSEQ multiplex PCR, yet TCRdb's version contains in-frame clones alone and is incomplete. There are some 99,000 clones in the sample; less than 40% occur only once, and about 0.063% lies in the top ten. Input material: stem cell memory CD4+ T cells from blood. Every receptor here comes from a woman aged 18-29 years in good health.

This clone was detected a few times. The chain combines TRBV11-2 with TRBJ2-5; perhaps TRBD2 as D (5 bases). V was cut by 1 base and J by 5 bases, with 11 bases left in between. The CDR3 has 14 residues. Germline CDR1 reads SGHAT; CDR2 reads FQNNGV. The CDR3 protein is CASSLVASIETQYF. CDR3 DNA: TGTGCCAGCAGCTTAGTGGCTAGCATCGAGACCCAGTACTTC.

The chain employs TRBV28 and TRBJ2-1; maybe TRBD1 (6 bases). CDR1 MDHEN and CDR2 SYDVKM come from the germline V gene. V lost 5 bases and J 8 bases, leaving 16 bases between the germline ends. The CDR3 has 14 amino acids. This CDR3 is CASSRGIRFYEQFF. CDR3 nucleotides: TGTGCCAGCAGTAGGGGGATTCGGTTCTATGAGCAGTTCTTC.

The CDR3 region has the DNA TGTGCCAGCAGTTACTCGAGGTATCTGCACAATGAGCAGTTCTTC. This encodes CASSYSRYLHNEQFF. V usage is TRBV6-5 and J usage is TRBJ2-1; D remains unclear. Per the germline V gene, CDR1 is MNHEY and CDR2 is SVGAGI. Trimming took off 0 bases at V and 5 bases at J, with 11 bases between the two ends. The CDR3 consists of 15 residues.

This clone came up a few times. The chain uses TRBV5-1 and TRBJ2-5, with 13 nucleotides matching TRBD2. V trimming: 0 bases; J trimming: 4 bases; junction bases outside the gene matches: 3. CDR1 and CDR2 (germline): SGHRS, YFSETQ. The CDR3 consists of 16 residues. Written as DNA, the CDR3 is TGCGCCAGCAGCTTGGTCGGGACTAGCGGGACAGAGACCCAGTACTTC. Residues: CASSLVGTSGTETQYF.

This clone was counted between two and nine times. This chain joins TRBV7-2 and TRBJ1-1, with D possibly being TRBD1 (5 bases). V shed 6 bases and J shed 1 base, with 15 bases lying between them. From germline, CDR1 is SGHTA and CDR2 FQGNSA. The CDR3 length is 15 residues. CDR3 coding DNA: TGTGCCAGCAGTCCTCAGGGAGGGAGGAACACTGAAGCTTTCTTT. This codes for CASSPQGGRNTEAFF.

The genes are TRBV7-2 and TRBJ2-1; TRBD2 might be the D (6 bases). The CDR3 runs to 13 residues. Looked up from germline, CDR1 is SGHTA and CDR2 is FQGNSA. V was trimmed by 6 bases and J by 4 bases, leaving 10 bases between them. CDR3 sequence: CASSGDFYNEQFF. DNA of the CDR3: TGTGCCAGCAGTGGGGACTTTTACAATGAGCAGTTCTTC.